Described below is a single T cell receptor (beta chain) sequence and its context. Its antigen is unknown. One junction end disagrees with the germline gene, perhaps due to a read error. The data originate from a study of untreated major depressive disorder (dated 2018 in TCRdb). For context, the study as a whole: This cross-sectional case-control study compared T cell phenotype and TCR repertoire between antidepressant-free major depressive disorder patients and individually matched non-depressed controls. Sequencing followed up flow-cytometry Vbeta 5.1, Vbeta 11 and Vbeta 22 usage differences observed in the whole cohort.

Results and caveats for the whole study, not just this receptor: The top five TRBV05-01 clones in every sequenced subject were all private clones. Because of strict matching and exclusion criteria, the study sample was comparatively small, which limits how generalizable the findings are. For the sequencing comparisons, one-tailed planned tests were applied to only three Vbeta families that had been selected in advance. In the sequencing data, TRBV25-01 and TRBV02-01 usage matched the flow-cytometry pattern without reaching statistical significance. Higher TRBV05-01 (Vbeta 5.1) usage among CD4+ T cells of depressed patients compared with controls was confirmed by sequencing, with p = 0.040 in a one-tailed test.

The Qiagen DNeasy Blood and Tissue Kit was used to extract total genomic DNA from purified CD4+ T cells. The TCRbeta CDR3 region, defined according to IMGT, was amplified and sequenced using immunoSEQ immunosequencing protocols. As for the authors' bioinformatics: Raw sequence data were preprocessed by the immunoSEQ service for PCR and sequencing error correction. The sequence data were imported into the immunoSEQ Analyzer and were further analyzed using VDJtools v1.0.7. The paired Wilcoxon signed-rank test was used to test for differences between patients and controls. This immuneACCESS table, as held by TCRdb, lists in-frame sequences with V and J called but not all clones. Of the missing ones, under half trace to an unresolved V gene in checked studies; the others have no known cause. V and J calls and clone size follow that table, whereas D and trimming were derived from the DNA. This sample holds just over 20,000 clones; over 75% were observed only once. Approximately 5.1% of the sample belongs to the ten largest clones.

Reading from cysteine to phenylalanine, the CDR3 counts 16 amino acids. CDR3 DNA only is kept here, 48 bases in frame from base 1. Reading the germline V gene gives CDR1 SGHDT and CDR2 YYEEEE. Each depressed patient was pairwise matched to a non-depressed control for sex, age, current smoking status and body mass index. Every participant in the study was of European descent. Controls scored 5 or less on the Quick Inventory of Depressive Symptoms-Self Report and had no mood disorder, either currently or at any point in their lifetime. Major medical conditions, Axis I/II comorbidities, regular medication or illicit drug use, and drinking over 100 g alcohol a week were all grounds for excluding any participant. Approximately 30 ml of peripheral blood was drawn into EDTA tubes from each participant. CD4+ T cells were purified from thawed PBMCs by magnetic negative selection with the BD IMag Human CD4 T Lymphocyte Enrichment Set. Flow cytometry confirmed that the CD4+ enrichment method typically gave about 95% purity. TCRbeta sequencing was performed on a subgroup of five or six case-control pairs selected blind to chemokine receptor expression and flow-cytometric repertoire skewing results. Every blood sample was taken in the morning at 8:00 a.m., after which PBMCs were separated out using Ficoll-Hypaque gradient centrifugation. Until being assayed, PBMCs were kept in liquid nitrogen after cryopreservation by gradual cooling to -80 degrees C.

In this chain, TRBV5-6 is recombined with TRBJ2-7; TRBD1 is a possible D gene, resting on 6 matching bases. The material sequenced was CD4+ T cells from PBMCs. This sequence originates from a woman aged 25 to 39 in good health. The DNA sequence follows: TGTGCCAGCAGCTTACTGGGGGCAACAGCCTCCCACGAGCAGTACTTC. This encodes CASSLLGATASHEQYF.